This T cell receptor beta chain originates from a study of blood T cells in healthy people across ages. Together with a sample-barcoded 5' primer, a J-beta primer mix was included in a second PCR lasting roughly 6 to 12 cycles. Every molecule of cDNA carried a tag from a template-switch adaptor with 12 random nucleotides. TCRdb re-called the 5' RACE reads through MiXCR, storing one row per CDR3 protein. The sample holds under 950,000 distinct CDR3 sequences, 22% seen once. V was shortened by 0 bases and J by 6 bases, with 11 bases between the two germline ends. Germline-derived CDR1 and CDR2 are SGHKS and YYEKEE (reference sequence). This CDR3 comprises 14 residues.

The chain has TRBV5-5 and TRBJ2-3; D may be TRBD1 (6 bases). Sequences were obtained from blood. This receptor was taken from an older man in good health. For the CDR3, the DNA is TGTGCCAGCAGCTTGGACAGGGTCCCGGATACGCAGTATTTT. Its translation is CASSLDRVPDTQYF.